These T cell receptor beta chains were read from a single sample in a study of beta chain features in type 1 diabetes. This table comes from immunoSEQ multiplex PCR, and its TCRdb copy is limited to in-frame clones, with some not included. The profile shows approximately 44,000 clones, around 70% of them singletons. The sample was Tregs from blood. Receptor source: a woman aged 18-35 years with type 1 diabetes. Each CDR3 is given with its conserved first and last residue. A D gene is named only where the DNA matches it firmly. The size of a clone is reported for some rows only, either as once, few or many, or as a class for expanded clones.

TRBJ2-1 | TRBD2 | TRBV9 | NA | CASSVATTSANEQFF | TGTGCCAGCAGCGTAGCTACAACTAGCGCAAATGAGCAGTTCTTC
TRBJ2-3 | NA | TRBV6-6 | NA | CASSRLGGDTQYF | TGTGCCAGCAGCCGACTCGGAGGAGATACGCAGTATTTT
TRBJ2-2 | TRBD1 | TRBV11-2 | NA | CASSPRTGTANTGELFF | TGTGCCAGCAGCCCCCGTACCGGGACAGCGAACACCGGGGAGCTGTTTTTT
TRBJ1-1 | NA | TRBV14 | NA | CASSHIDSRRNTEAFF | TGTGCCAGCAGCCATATCGACAGCCGCAGGAACACTGAAGCTTTCTTT
TRBJ2-7 | TRBD1 | TRBV18 | NA | CASSPTQGAKYEQYF | TGTGCCAGCTCACCGACACAGGGGGCCAAGTACGAGCAGTACTTC
TRBJ1-2 | TRBD1 | TRBV28 | NA | CAVGDRGNYGYTF | TGTGCCGTCGGGGACAGGGGTAACTATGGCTACACCTTC
TRBJ2-2 | TRBD2 | TRBV13 | NA | CASSLRSGRGTGELFF | TGTGCCAGCAGCTTACGTAGCGGGAGAGGCACCGGGGAGCTGTTTTTT
TRBJ2-1 | TRBD2 | TRBV7-6 | NA | CASSLSSGSYNEQFF | TGTGCCAGCAGCTTGTCTAGCGGGAGCTACAATGAGCAGTTCTTC
TRBJ1-5 | TRBD1 | TRBV28 | NA | CASSRGGTGRQPQHF | TGTGCCAGCAGTCGGGGGGGGACAGGGAGGCAGCCCCAGCATTTT
TRBJ2-5 | TRBD2 | TRBV7-2 | NA | CASSLVTSGRIETQYF | TGTGCCAGCAGCTTAGTGACTAGCGGGAGGATAGAGACCCAGTACTTC
TRBJ2-1 | NA | TRBV6-6 | NA | CASSYSLNLHEQFF | TGTGCCAGCAGTTATTCCCTCAACTTACATGAGCAGTTCTTC
TRBJ2-1 | NA | TRBV19 | NA | CASSIRGDNEQFF | TGTGCCAGTAGTATCCGAGGTGACAATGAGCAGTTCTTC
TRBJ2-7 | NA | TRBV14 | few | CASSRDHWARSYEQYF | TGTGCCAGCAGCCGTGACCATTGGGCCCGCTCCTACGAGCAGTACTTC
TRBJ2-3 | NA | TRBV21-1 | NA | CASPRGTYATDTQYF | TGTGCCAGCCCCCGGGGTACTTACGCCACAGATACGCAGTATTTT
TRBJ2-7 | NA | TRBV7-2 | once | CASSPPFSSYEQYF | TGTGCCAGCAGCCCGCCCTTTAGCTCCTACGAGCAGTACTTC
TRBJ2-7 | TRBD2 | TRBV7-2 | NA | CASSFLAGAYEQYF | TGTGCCAGCAGCTTCCTAGCGGGGGCCTACGAGCAGTACTTC
TRBJ1-6 | TRBD1 | TRBV19 | NA | CASRPGQGYSPLHF | TGTGCCAGCCGTCCGGGACAGGGGTATTCACCCCTCCACTTT
TRBJ2-5 | TRBD2 | TRBV29-1 | NA | CSVGLAGGVETQYF | TGCAGCGTCGGACTAGCGGGAGGGGTAGAGACCCAGTACTTC
TRBJ2-4 | TRBD1 | TRBV7-2 | NA | CASRTDRGPNIQYF | TGTGCCAGCAGAACCGACAGGGGGCCAAACATTCAGTACTTC
TRBJ2-2 | NA | TRBV5-5 | NA | CASSSGSGTGELFF | TGTGCCAGCAGCTCCGGGTCGGGCACCGGGGAGCTGTTTTTT
TRBJ2-7 | TRBD2 | TRBV6-1 | once | CASSELAGGFYEQYF | TGTGCCAGCAGTGAATTAGCGGGGGGTTTCTACGAGCAGTACTTC
TRBJ2-7 | TRBD1 | TRBV10-3 | few | CAIMGTGGYEQYF | TGTGCCATCATGGGGACAGGGGGTTACGAGCAGTACTTC
TRBJ2-4 | NA | TRBV7-2 | NA | CASSPRRQTSQYF | TGTGCCAGCAGCCCTAGAAGGCAGACCTCTCAGTACTTC
TRBJ2-7 | TRBD1 | TRBV29-1 | NA | CSVERMQGARYEQYF | TGCAGCGTTGAGAGAATGCAGGGGGCGCGGTACGAGCAGTACTTC
TRBJ2-7 | TRBD1 | TRBV7-2 | NA | CASTNRPGQGALEQYF | TGTGCCAGCACTAACAGGCCGGGACAGGGGGCGTTGGAGCAGTACTTC
TRBJ1-2 | NA | TRBV20-1 | NA | CSAPGGEGYTF | TGCAGTGCCCCGGGAGGGGAGGGCTACACCTTC
TRBJ1-6 | TRBD1 | TRBV25-1 | once | CASRVTGTEGSPLHF | TGTGCCAGCAGAGTTACCGGGACAGAGGGTTCACCCCTCCACTTT
TRBJ2-2 | NA | TRBV6-1 | few | CASSPFAGKLFF | TGTGCCAGCAGCCCCTTTGCGGGGAAGCTGTTTTTT
TRBJ1-4 | NA | TRBV7-9 | NA | CASSLQGINEKLFF | TGTGCCAGCAGCCTCCAGGGGATTAATGAAAAACTGTTTTTT
TRBJ2-7 | TRBD1 | TRBV6-6 | few | CASSTSGQPYEQYF | TGTGCCAGCAGTACCTCGGGACAGCCCTACGAGCAGTACTTC
TRBJ2-7 | NA | TRBV4-1 | NA | CASSQDGTSYEQYF | TGCGCCAGCAGCCAAGATGGGACTTCCTACGAGCAGTACTTC
TRBJ2-3 | NA | TRBV6-1 | NA | CASSKRRYTDTQYF | TGTGCCAGCAGTAAGAGGAGGTACACAGATACGCAGTATTTT
TRBJ2-7 | NA | TRBV5-1 | once | CASNKGPGNPYEQYF | TGCGCCAGCAATAAGGGGCCAGGGAACCCCTACGAGCAGTACTTC
TRBJ1-1 | TRBD1 | TRBV4-1 | NA | CASSQARDRVTEAFF | TGCGCCAGCAGCCAGGCCCGGGACAGGGTGACTGAAGCTTTCTTT
TRBJ1-2 | NA | TRBV28 | NA | CASRIQGSSRGYTF | TGTGCCAGCAGGATACAGGGCTCGTCTCGCGGCTACACCTTC
TRBJ2-1 | NA | TRBV4-3 | NA | CASSQDRRYPEQFF | TGCGCCAGCAGCCAAGATCGTCGGTATCCTGAGCAGTTCTTC
TRBJ2-7 | NA | TRBV27 | NA | CASSSQSIPYEQYF | TGTGCCAGCAGTTCCCAATCCATCCCCTATGAGCAGTACTTC
TRBJ2-2 | NA | TRBV7-9 | NA | CASSFSRATGELFF | TGTGCCAGCAGCTTTTCGAGAGCCACCGGGGAGCTGTTTTTT
TRBJ2-7 | NA | TRBV11-1 | NA | CASSPPRESWQYF | TGTGCCAGCAGCCCCCCCAGGGAATCTTGGCAGTACTTC
TRBJ1-1 | NA | TRBV7-8 | NA | CASSLTAGPNTEAFF | TGTGCCAGCAGCTTAACAGCAGGCCCGAACACTGAAGCTTTCTTT